Listed below are T cell receptor beta chains from one sample, sequenced in a study of metastatic and nonmetastatic thyroid tumors. TCRdb reassembled clones from the PCR reads with MiXCR. The sample has about 25,000 clones, 15% to 20% seen once. Sequenced sample: blood. The receptors come from a male donor with papillary thyroid cancer or a benign thyroid nodule (not recorded which). Some clones in this sample may be carry-over from other donors' samples. Each CDR3 is given with its conserved first and last residue. A D gene is named only where the DNA matches it firmly. A clone size is listed for some rows: how often the clone was seen (once, few, many), or a class if it is expanded.

>TRBD2|TRBJ2-1|TRBV28|.
CARSGTRGMTSYNEQFF
TGTGCCAGAAGCGGGACTCGCGGGATGACTAGCTACAATGAGCAGTTCTTC
>.|TRBJ2-5|TRBV13|many
CASSLDSQETQYF
TGTGCCAGCAGCTTGGACAGTCAAGAGACCCAGTACTTC
>TRBD1|TRBJ2-7|TRBV20-1|medium-sized
CSARDPGTGLEQYF
TGCAGTGCTAGGGACCCCGGGACAGGGCTCGAGCAGTACTTC
>.|TRBJ1-6|TRBV12-3/TRBV12-4|.
CASSRSGANSPLHF
TGTGCCAGCAGCCGGTCGGGGGCAAATTCACCCCTCCACTTT
>.|TRBJ2-5|TRBV29-1|.
CSVSRVRETQYF
TGCAGCGTTTCTAGGGTTAGGGAGACCCAGTACTTC
>.|TRBJ2-1|TRBV6-2/TRBV6-3|.
CASRQSGLNEQFF
TGTGCCAGCAGACAATCTGGGCTTAATGAGCAGTTCTTC
>TRBD1|TRBJ1-5|TRBV2|few
CASRGDRGQPQHF
TGTGCCAGCAGGGGAGACAGGGGTCAGCCCCAGCATTTT
>.|TRBJ2-5|TRBV20-1|many
CSARKRQETQYF
TGCAGTGCTAGAAAGCGGCAAGAGACCCAGTACTTC
>TRBD2|TRBJ2-1|TRBV6-1|large
CASSGPSRTSADNEQFF
TGTGCCAGCAGTGGCCCCTCTAGGACTAGCGCCGACAATGAGCAGTTCTTC
>TRBD1|TRBJ1-4|TRBV25-1|many
CASSTDREGGVTNEKLFF
TGTGCCAGCAGTACCGACAGGGAGGGAGGGGTTACTAATGAAAAACTGTTTTTT